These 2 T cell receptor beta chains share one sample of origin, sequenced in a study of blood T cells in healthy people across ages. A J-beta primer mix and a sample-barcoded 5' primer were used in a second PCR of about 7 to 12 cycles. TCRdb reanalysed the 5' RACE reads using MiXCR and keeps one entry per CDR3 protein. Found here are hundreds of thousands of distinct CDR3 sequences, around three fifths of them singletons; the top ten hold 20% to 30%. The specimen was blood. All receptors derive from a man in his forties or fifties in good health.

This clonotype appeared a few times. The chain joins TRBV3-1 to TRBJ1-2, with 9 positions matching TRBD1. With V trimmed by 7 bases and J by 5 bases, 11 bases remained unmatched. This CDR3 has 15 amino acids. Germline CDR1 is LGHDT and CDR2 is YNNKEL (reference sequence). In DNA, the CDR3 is TGTGCCAGCACAATCCTTAGGACAGGGGAGTATGGCTACACCTTC. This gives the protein CASTILRTGEYGYTF.

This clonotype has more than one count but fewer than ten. CDR3 coding DNA: TGTGCCAGCAGTTTCCCCGGGGTAGCGGGATACTACGAGCAGTACTTC. This codes for CASSFPGVAGYYEQYF. V and J are TRBV28 and TRBJ2-7, with 8 bases aligning to TRBD2. CDR1 is MDHEN, CDR2 SYDVKM, per germline. This CDR3 has 16 amino acids. The trim removed 3 bases at V and 3 bases at J, leaving 10 bases unmatched.